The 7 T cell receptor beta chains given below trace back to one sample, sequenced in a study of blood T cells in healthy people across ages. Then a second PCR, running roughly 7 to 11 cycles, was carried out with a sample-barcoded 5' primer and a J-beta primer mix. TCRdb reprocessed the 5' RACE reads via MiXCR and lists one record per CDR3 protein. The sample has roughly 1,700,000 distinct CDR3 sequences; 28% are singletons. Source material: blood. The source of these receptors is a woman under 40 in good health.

CDR3 nucleotides: TGTGCTAGTGGTTTGGCCGGGACAGCTAATTCCTACGAGCAGTACTTC. Amino acid sequence: CASGLAGTANSYEQYF. The V and J genes are TRBV12-5 and TRBJ2-7; 7 nucleotides line up with TRBD1. Losses at the gene ends were 1 base for V and 1 base for J; bases not matched to a gene: 7. This CDR3 contains 16 residues. Germline V gene lookup returns CDR1 LGHNT and CDR2 FRNRAP.

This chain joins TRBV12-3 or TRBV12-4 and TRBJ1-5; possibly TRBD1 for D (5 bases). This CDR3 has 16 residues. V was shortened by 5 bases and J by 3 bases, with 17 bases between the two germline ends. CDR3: CASSPYNDSPNQPQHF. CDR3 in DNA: TGTGCCAGCAGTCCCTATAATGACAGCCCCAATCAGCCCCAGCATTTT.

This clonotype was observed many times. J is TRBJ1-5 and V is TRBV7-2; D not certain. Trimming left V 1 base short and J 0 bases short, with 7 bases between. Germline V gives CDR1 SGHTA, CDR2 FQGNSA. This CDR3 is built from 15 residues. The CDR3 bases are TGTGCCAGCAGCTTAGTACCTTATAGCAATCAGCCCCAGCATTTT. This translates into CASSLVPYSNQPQHF.

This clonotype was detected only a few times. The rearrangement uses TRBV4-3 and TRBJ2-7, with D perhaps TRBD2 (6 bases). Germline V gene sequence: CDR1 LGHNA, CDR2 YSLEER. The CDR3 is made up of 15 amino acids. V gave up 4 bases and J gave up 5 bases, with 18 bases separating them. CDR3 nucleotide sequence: TGCGCCAGCAGCCTCACCCTCGGGGGATCTGACGAGCAGTACTTC. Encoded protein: CASSLTLGGSDEQYF.

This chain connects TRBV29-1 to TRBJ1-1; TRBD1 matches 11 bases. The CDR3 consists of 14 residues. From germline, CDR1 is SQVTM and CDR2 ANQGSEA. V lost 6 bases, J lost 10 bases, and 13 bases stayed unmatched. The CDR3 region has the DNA TGCAGCGTCGCTGGACAGGGGGCGATCGGGGGAGCTTTCTTT. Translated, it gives CSVAGQGAIGGAFF.

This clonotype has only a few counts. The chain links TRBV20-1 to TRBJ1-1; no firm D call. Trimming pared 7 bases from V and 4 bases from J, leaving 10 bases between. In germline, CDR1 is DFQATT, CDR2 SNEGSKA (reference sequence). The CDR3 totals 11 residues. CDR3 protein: CSVLWGTEAFF. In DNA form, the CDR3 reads TGCAGTGTCCTTTGGGGCACTGAAGCTTTCTTT.

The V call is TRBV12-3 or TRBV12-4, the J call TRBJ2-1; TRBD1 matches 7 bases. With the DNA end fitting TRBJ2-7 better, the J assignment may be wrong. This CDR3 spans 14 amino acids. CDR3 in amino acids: CASSPGQSFNEQYF. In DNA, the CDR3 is TGTGCCAGCAGTCCGGGACAGTCATTCAATGAGCAGTACTTC.